Here is one T cell receptor beta chain with its context. Its antigen is still unknown. Base-call qualities are not available, and no considerably larger clone is one nucleotide away. Blood RNA was extracted from unsorted whole blood with TRIzol reagent; germline DNA came from the DNeasy Blood & Tissue kit. At the time of sampling, the patients had chronic HBV infection and had not received any treatment. Four milliliters of peripheral blood were collected into K2EDTA tubes before surgery. The data originate from a study of tumor-infiltrating lymphocytes in primary liver carcinoma (dated by TCRdb to 2016 to 2017). Background on the whole study: Between November 2015 and March 2016, about 5 patients in China with histopathologically diagnosed primary liver carcinoma had their tumors surgically resected. Hepatocellular carcinoma (four) or combined HCC and intrahepatic cholangiocarcinoma (one) was present in the five patients, who were three men and two women aged 30 to 69 years. The five patients had tumors of stage T1-T3 N0M0, with maximum diameters ranging from roughly 4.2 to 11 cm. Samples yielded roughly 3.5 to 7.13 million productive TCRbeta reads; read depth did not differ significantly between tissue types. The study combined TCRbeta repertoire sequencing, expression microarrays and whole-exome sequencing across five regions of each liver tumor, with adjacent normal tissue and blood. A total of about 35 specimens from 5 patients went through TCRbeta repertoire sequencing, namely 25 tumor regions, 5 adjacent noncancerous liver tissues and 5 peripheral blood samples. Reproducibility between technical replicate repertoires was high, with correlation coefficients above 0.95 and mean shared-clone rates approximately 0.9.

A constant-region primer and ProtoScript II reverse transcriptase were used to reverse-transcribe TCRbeta-specific cDNA from 500 ng total RNA. Construction of the TCRbeta libraries relied on three nested rounds of multiplex PCR, following a slightly modified ARM-PCR procedure. Each of the first two PCR rounds ran for approximately 11 cycles using multiplex TRBV1-TRBV30 forward primers together with a Cbeta reverse primer. Sample barcodes and Illumina adapters were attached in a final 25-cycle PCR using Deep VentR polymerase. Before sequencing, amplicons between 200 and 500 bp were purified from gel using a QIAquick gel extraction kit. An Illumina HiSeq 2500 was used to sequence the TCRbeta amplicons, generating 250-bp paired-end reads. Per the source publication's procedure: Quality trimming of reads was performed with Trimmomatic v0.33, and paired reads were merged with FLASH v1.2.11 so that full CDR3 sequences could be recovered. MiGEC v1.2.1b assigned V, D and J germline segments to the rearranged TCRbeta sequences. Clonotype statistics, along with Shannon-Wiener diversity indices, were calculated using VDJtools v1.0.0. To reduce sampling bias, subsequent analyses other than the diversity analysis used only the 250 most abundant clonotypes in each sample. In-frame beta chains were kept once TCRdb had trimmed the public reads at Q25 with fastp and called clones with MiXCR. For every CDR3 protein sequence, its rows merge into one entry that carries the most common genes and DNA. None of the V and J calls come from the authors' own analysis; TCRdb made them. A total of some 180,000 distinct CDR3 sequences appear in this sample, 50% to 75% of them only once. The biggest ten clones account for 72% of the sample.

General conclusions and limits of the study: Because sequencing covered only the TCR beta chain and unpaired alpha chains were not captured, true repertoire diversity is likely underestimated. Bulk unsorted samples precluded comparing CD4+ and CD8+ T cell repertoires. Compared with blood, tumors had a significantly larger share of the repertoire taken up by the top 250 clones (p = 0.039). Repertoire overlap was higher between tumor regions (mean about 35%) than tumor-adjacent (approximately 17%) or tumor-blood (approximately 15%) pairs, consistent with antigen-driven expansion. With just five or six patients in the study, the authors point out that the findings should be validated in a larger study.

V is reduced by 0 bases and J by 3 bases, leaving a spacing of 15 bases between them. Per the germline V gene, SQVTM is the CDR1 and ANQGSEA is the CDR2. The CDR3 numbers 16 residues from cysteine through phenylalanine. The CDR3 DNA has 48 bases and is translated from base 1. The sequencing input was peripheral blood. The rearrangement joined TRBV29-1 to TRBJ2-1; D gene: possibly TRBD2, on 5 matching bases. This TCR was sampled from a middle-aged man with primary liver carcinoma and hepatitis B virus infection. The nucleotide sequence is TGCAGCGTTGAAGACGCAAGCGGCTCCGACTACAATGAGCAGTTCTTC. Its translation is CSVEDASGSDYNEQFF.